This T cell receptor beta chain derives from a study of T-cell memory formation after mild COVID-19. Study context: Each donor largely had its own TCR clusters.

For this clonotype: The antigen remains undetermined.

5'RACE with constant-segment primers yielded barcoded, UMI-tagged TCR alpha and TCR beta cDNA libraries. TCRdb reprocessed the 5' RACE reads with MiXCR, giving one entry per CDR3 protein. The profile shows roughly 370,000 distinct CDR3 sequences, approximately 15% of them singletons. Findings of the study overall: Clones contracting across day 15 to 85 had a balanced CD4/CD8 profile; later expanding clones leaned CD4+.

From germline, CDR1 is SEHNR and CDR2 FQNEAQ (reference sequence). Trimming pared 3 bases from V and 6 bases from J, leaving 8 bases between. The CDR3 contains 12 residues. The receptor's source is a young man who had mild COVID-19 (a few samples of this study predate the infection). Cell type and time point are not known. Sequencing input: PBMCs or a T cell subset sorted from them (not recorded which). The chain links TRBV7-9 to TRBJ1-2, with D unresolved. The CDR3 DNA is TGTGCCAGCAGCTTTAGTAGGGATGGCTACACCTTC. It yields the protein CASSFSRDGYTF.